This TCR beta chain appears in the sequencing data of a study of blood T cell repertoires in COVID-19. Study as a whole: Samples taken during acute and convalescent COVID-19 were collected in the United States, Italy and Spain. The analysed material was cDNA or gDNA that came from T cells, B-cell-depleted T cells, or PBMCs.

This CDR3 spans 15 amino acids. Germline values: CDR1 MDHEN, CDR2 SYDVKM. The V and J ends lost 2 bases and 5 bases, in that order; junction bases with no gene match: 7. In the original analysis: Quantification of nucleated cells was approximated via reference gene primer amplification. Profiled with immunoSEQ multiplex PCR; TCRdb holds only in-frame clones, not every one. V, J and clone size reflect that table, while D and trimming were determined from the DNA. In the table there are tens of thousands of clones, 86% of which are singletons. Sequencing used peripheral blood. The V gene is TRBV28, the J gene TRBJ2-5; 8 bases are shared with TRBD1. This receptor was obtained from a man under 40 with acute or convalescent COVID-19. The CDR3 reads CASSLEDRVSETQYF. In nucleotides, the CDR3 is TGTGCCAGCAGTTTAGAGGACAGGGTGTCCGAGACCCAGTACTTC.